The 23 T cell receptor beta chains reported below all come from one sample, sequenced in a study of tumor-infiltrating lymphocytes in primary liver carcinoma (dated by TCRdb to about 2017). Sequencing was performed on an Illumina HiSeq 2500. TCRbeta-specific cDNA was reverse-transcribed from about 500 ng total RNA using a constant-region primer and ProtoScript II reverse transcriptase. TCRbeta libraries were built with three nested multiplex PCR rounds, a slightly modified ARM-PCR procedure. Each of the first two PCR rounds ran for approximately 10 cycles using multiplex TRBV1-TRBV30 forward primers together with a Cbeta reverse primer. TCRdb reanalyzed the raw reads on its own, using fastp at Q25 for trimming and MiXCR for clone calling, and kept in-frame beta chains. Each CDR3 protein gets just one entry, which takes the most common genes and DNA from the rows behind it. The sample contains tens of thousands of distinct CDR3 sequences, 70% to 80% of them found a single time. The top ten clones comprise around 23% of the sample.

Total RNA and DNA were co-extracted from around 18-30 mg of bulk tissue with the AllPrep DNA/RNA mini kit, without cell sorting. The sample consisted of liver tumor tissue from sampling region 2. The cell subset or site label corresponds to: tumor region T2, inferior pole. Source of these receptors: a man aged 40-49 years with primary liver carcinoma and hepatitis B virus infection.

In the case of this clonotype: The conserved closing phenylalanine or tryptophan is absent in this CDR3, likely reflecting a read error. This rearrangement joins TRBV29-1 to TRBJ1-1; possible D gene TRBD1, 5 bases. CDR3 length equals 13 residues. Germline V CDR1 and CDR2: SQVTM, ANQGSEA. The CDR3 sequence: CSVLQALNTEAFL. DNA of the CDR3: TGTAGCGTTCTACAGGCCCTGAACACTGAAGCTTTCCTT.

A word on this clonotype: A much larger clone differs by one base, so this may be a read error. Here the CDR3 reads CVWSSAIDGTQYF. Here the CDR3 DNA reads TGTGTCTGGAGTTCAGCAATAGACGGTACGCAGTATTTT. The chain is built from TRBV30 and TRBJ2-3; no reliable D call. The CDR3 runs 13 residues. Germline loops: CDR1 GTSNPN, CDR2 SVGIG (reference sequence).

The rearrangement joins TRBV4-1 to TRBJ2-2, with D hard to call. Germline V gene sequence: CDR1 MGHRA, CDR2 YSYEKL. This CDR3 is built from 16 residues. Between the trimmed V and J ends, which lost 2 bases and 9 bases, there was a span of 19 bases. The CDR3 nucleotides are TGCGCCAGCAGCCAAACTCGGACGGCAAACATCCGGGAGCTGTTTTTT. It codes for CASSQTRTANIRELFF.

By share, this clonotype ranks as medium-sized (0.01 to 0.1%). The chain uses TRBV4-2 and TRBJ1-3; D is possibly TRBD1 (6 bases). The CDR3 sequence is 15 residues long. The ends were cut back, 0 bases at V and 2 bases at J, with 8 bases in the middle. In germline, CDR1 is LGHNA, CDR2 YNFKEQ. CDR3 coding DNA: TGTGCCAGCAGCCAAGAGGACAGAGCTGGAAACACCATATATTTT. Amino acid sequence: CASSQEDRAGNTIYF.

On this clonotype itself: Germline and junction disagree at one end, which may indicate a read error. The V gene is TRBV7-2, the J gene TRBJ2-3, with TRBD1 identical over 8 bases. CDR1 is SGHTA, CDR2 FQGNSA, per germline. The CDR3 spans 14 residues. The CDR3 loop is CAGSSPDRGDTQYF. The CDR3 DNA reads TGTGCCGGCAGCTCCCCCGACAGGGGAGATACGCAGTATTTT.

The sample holds one count of this clonotype. The rearrangement links TRBV10-3 to TRBJ2-1, with 13 bases aligning to TRBD2. CDR1 is ENHRY, CDR2 SYGVKD, per germline. This CDR3 has 14 amino acids. The V and J ends lost 6 bases and 13 bases, in that order; junction bases with no gene match: 9. The CDR3 loop reads CAISGTSGTTCQFF. The CDR3 DNA is TGTGCCATCAGCGGGACTAGCGGGACCACATGTCAGTTCTTC.

The V and J genes are TRBV4-1 and TRBJ2-7; weak D call: TRBD1 (5 bases). CDR1 MGHRA and CDR2 YSYEKL come from the germline V gene. V shed 2 bases and J shed 5 bases, with 19 bases lying between them. The CDR3 length is 16 residues. The CDR3 DNA follows: TGCGCCAGCAGCCAACTCAGACTGGCGGAAGGGGACGAGCAGTACTTC. Residues: CASSQLRLAEGDEQYF.

This clonotype was found a few times. The rearrangement uses TRBV12-3 or TRBV12-4 and TRBJ2-3; 15 bases fit TRBD2. The CDR3 is made up of 16 amino acids. Losses at the gene ends were 7 bases for V and 14 bases for J; bases not matched to a gene: 16. CDR3 nucleotide sequence: TGTGCCAGCACTTCGGGACTAGCGGGAGGAGCAGATGCGCGGTATTTT. It translates to CASTSGLAGGADARYF.

In its sample, this clonotype was seen once. Germline is not matched at one junction end, which may reflect a read error. The rearrangement links TRBV10-3 to TRBJ1-2; D unclear. From germline, CDR1 is ENHRY and CDR2 SYGVKD. The CDR3 runs 18 residues. In DNA, the CDR3 is TGCGCCATCAGTGAGCCCGGACGCAGATCAGCTACTAACTATGGCTACACCTTC. Protein: CAISEPGRRSATNYGYTF.

In its sample, this clonotype was seen many times. The V and J genes are TRBV18 and TRBJ2-2, with D unresolved. The CDR3 runs to 13 residues. CDR1 KGHSH and CDR2 LQKENI come from the germline V gene. The V gene lost 0 bases and the J gene lost 1 base, with 0 bases spanning the gap. The CDR3 DNA is TGTGCCAGCTCACCACCGAACACCGGGGAGCTGTTTTTT. This gives the protein CASSPPNTGELFF.

This clonotype has only a few counts. With a much larger clone just one base away, this may be a read error. The chain joins TRBV5-4 to TRBJ2-7, with TRBD1 as a possible D gene (5 bases). V was shortened by 4 bases and J by 9 bases, with 17 bases between the two germline ends. In germline, CDR1 is SGHNT, CDR2 YYREEE (reference sequence). CDR3 length equals 13 residues. CDR3 DNA sequence: TGTGCCAGCAGCCCCTTAGGGGCAGATGGGCAGTACTTC. Translation gives CASSPLGADGQYF.

This clonotype occurred many times. Here the CDR3 reads CASSLQLVGENYNEQFF. DNA of the CDR3: TGTGCCAGCAGCTTACAATTGGTTGGCGAAAACTACAATGAGCAGTTCTTC. This chain connects TRBV7-9 to TRBJ2-1; D call uncertain. V was cut by 2 bases and J by 3 bases, with 17 bases left in between. Looked up from germline, CDR1 is SEHNR and CDR2 is FQNEAQ (reference sequence). There are 17 residues in the CDR3.

Notes on this clonotype: A read error may be the cause here, since a much bigger clone is one base away. The chain recombines TRBV29-1 with TRBJ2-1; the D call may be TRBD1 or TRBD2 (5 bases each). The CDR3 extends over 11 amino acids. Deletions cut 8 bases from V and 8 bases from J, with 13 bases between. Germline values: CDR1 SQVTM, CDR2 ANQGSEA. The DNA of the CDR3 is TGCAGCTTTCGCCGGGGCGATGAGCAGTTCTTC. This codes for CSFRRGDEQFF.

With regard to this clonotype: A much larger clone differs by one base, so this may be a read error. The rearrangement links TRBV10-1 to TRBJ2-3, with D maybe TRBD2 (7 bases). The V gene's germline CDR1 is WNHNN and CDR2 SYGVQD (reference sequence). Trimming took off 6 bases at V and 4 bases at J, with 14 bases between the two ends. This CDR3 comprises 14 residues. The CDR3 loop is CASSGGGGPDTQYF. The DNA of the CDR3 is TGCGCCAGCAGCGGGGGAGGGGGGCCAGATACGCAGTATTTT.

This clonotype was recorded once. A read error may account for a junction end that differs from germline. This sequence joins TRBV11-2 and TRBJ2-7; D not certain. Germline V lookup: CDR1 SGHAT, CDR2 FQNNGV. CDR3 length equals 13 residues. This chain's CDR3 is CASSLGELVSQYF. DNA of the CDR3: TGCGCCAGCAGCTTAGGTGAGCTAGTGTCGCAGTACTTC.

This clonotype has just a few counts. One base away lies a much larger clone, so this may be a sequencing read error. The V gene is TRBV6-1, the J gene TRBJ1-5; D is uncertain. The CDR3 length is 13 residues. V lost 4 bases and J 4 bases, leaving 8 bases between the germline ends. Germline CDR1 and CDR2: MNHNS and SASEGT. CDR3 in amino acids: CASSGPNNQPQHF. CDR3 DNA: TGTGCCAGCAGTGGCCCTAATAATCAGCCCCAGCATTTT.

For this clonotype: At one boundary the junction diverges from the germline segment, which might be a read error. The V and J genes are TRBV29-1 and TRBJ2-1; maybe TRBD2 (5 bases). There are 16 residues in the CDR3. Germline V gene lookup returns CDR1 SQVTM and CDR2 ANQGSEA. CDR3 nucleotide sequence: TGCAGCGTTGATTGGGAGAGGATTAGATCTTACAATGACCAGTTCTTC. Its translation is CSVDWERIRSYNDQFF.

In regard to this clonotype: Its ends do not fully match the called genes, so a read error is possible. The chain carries TRBV6-1 and TRBJ2-7; D is unclear. From germline, CDR1 is MNHNS and CDR2 SASEGT. The CDR3 sequence is 13 residues long. CDR3 residues: CACSVWVFYEYYF. In DNA form, the CDR3 reads TGTGCCTGCAGTGTATGGGTTTTCTACGAGTACTACTTC.

This clonotype has only one observation. This clone may be a read error of a much larger clone one base away. J is TRBJ2-7 and V is TRBV11-2; D is undetermined. CDR3 size: 15 residues. Looked up from germline, CDR1 is SGHAT and CDR2 is FQNNGV. The CDR3 region has the DNA TGTGCCAGAAGCTTACCCGAGACTTCTTTCTACGAGCAGTACTTC. Encoded protein: CARSLPETSFYEQYF. The whole variable domain, filled in from reference TRBV11-2 and TRBJ2-7, reads EAGVAQSPRYKIIEKRQSVAFWCNPISGHATLYWYQQILGQGPKLLIQFQNNGVVDDSQLPKDRFSAERLKGVDSTLKIQPAKLEDSAVYLCARSLPETSFYEQYFGPGTRLTVT.

The CDR3 DNA reads TGTGCCAGTAATGAAAGGGGACAAGCCTACGAGCAGTACTTC. Amino acids: CASNERGQAYEQYF. V and J are TRBV6-1 and TRBJ2-7, with TRBD1 as a possible D gene (6 bases). Trimming pared 9 bases from V and 2 bases from J, leaving 17 bases between. Germline V lookup: CDR1 MNHNS, CDR2 SASEGT. The CDR3 runs 14 residues.

With regard to this clonotype: Compared with germline, one end of the junction differs, possibly owing to a read error. The chain couples TRBV11-2 to TRBJ1-2, with a weak D call TRBD1 (6 bases). In germline, CDR1 is SGHAT, CDR2 FQNNGV. The CDR3 extends over 14 amino acids. The CDR3 reads CASRERDTTNGYTF. The CDR3 region has the DNA TGTGCCAGCAGAGAGAGGGACACCACTAATGGTTACACCTTC.

Concerning this clonotype: Lacking the conserved final phenylalanine or tryptophan, this CDR3 likely reflects a read error. The limits of the CDR3 on the DNA are not certain, so only TCRdb's listed CDR3 is given. The J gene is TRBJ2-7, the V gene TRBV6-5; TRBD1, the table's D call, was not compared with the DNA. Germline assignment: CDR1 MNHEY and CDR2 SVGAGI. Both ends counted, the CDR3 spans 14 residues. Here the CDR3 reads CVSSYSGQGGEQYI.

About this clonotype: Its ends do not fully match the called genes, so a read error is possible. This CDR3 is CASSLQGNGQSF. CDR3 nucleotide sequence: TGTGCCAGCAGCCTACAGGGCAATGGGCAGTCCTTC. The chain uses TRBV11-2 and TRBJ2-1, with D possibly being TRBD1 (6 bases). CDR1 is SGHAT and CDR2 is FQNNGV in the germline V gene. The CDR3 runs to 12 residues.